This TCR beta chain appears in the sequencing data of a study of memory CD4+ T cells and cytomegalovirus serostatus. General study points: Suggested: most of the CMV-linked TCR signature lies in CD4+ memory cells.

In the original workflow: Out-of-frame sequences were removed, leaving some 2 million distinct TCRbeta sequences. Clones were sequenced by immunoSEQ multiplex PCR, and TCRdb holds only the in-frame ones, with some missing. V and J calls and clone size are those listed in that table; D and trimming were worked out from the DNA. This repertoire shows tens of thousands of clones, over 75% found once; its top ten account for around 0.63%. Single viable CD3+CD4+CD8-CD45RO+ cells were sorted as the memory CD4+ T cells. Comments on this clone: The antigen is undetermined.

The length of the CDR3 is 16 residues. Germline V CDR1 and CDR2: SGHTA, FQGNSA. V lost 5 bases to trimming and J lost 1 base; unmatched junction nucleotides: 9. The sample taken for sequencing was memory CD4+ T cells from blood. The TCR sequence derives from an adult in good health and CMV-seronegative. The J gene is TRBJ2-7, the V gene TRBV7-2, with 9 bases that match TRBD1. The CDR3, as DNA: TGTGCCAGCAGCCTAACCGGGACAGGGATTTCCTACGAGCAGTACTTC. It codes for CASSLTGTGISYEQYF.